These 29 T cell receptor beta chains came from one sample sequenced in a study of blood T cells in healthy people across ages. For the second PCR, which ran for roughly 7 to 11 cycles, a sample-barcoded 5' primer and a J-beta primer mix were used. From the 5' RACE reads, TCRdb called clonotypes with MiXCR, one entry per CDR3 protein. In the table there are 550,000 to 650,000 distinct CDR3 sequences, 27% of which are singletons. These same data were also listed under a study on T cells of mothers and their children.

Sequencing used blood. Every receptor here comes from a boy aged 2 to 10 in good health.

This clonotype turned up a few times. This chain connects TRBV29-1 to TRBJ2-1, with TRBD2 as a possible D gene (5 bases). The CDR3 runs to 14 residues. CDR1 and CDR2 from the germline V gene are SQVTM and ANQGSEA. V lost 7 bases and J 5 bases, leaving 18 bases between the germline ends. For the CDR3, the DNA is TGCAGCGGAAGAGGGTGGATCGGTGACAATGAGCAGTTCTTC. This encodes CSGRGWIGDNEQFF.

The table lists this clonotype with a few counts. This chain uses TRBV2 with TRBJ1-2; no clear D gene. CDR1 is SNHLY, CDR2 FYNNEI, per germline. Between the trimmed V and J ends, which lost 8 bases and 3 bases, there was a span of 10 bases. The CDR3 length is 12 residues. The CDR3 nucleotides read TGTGCCAGCGGGGAAGAGCACTATGGCTACACCTTC. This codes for CASGEEHYGYTF.

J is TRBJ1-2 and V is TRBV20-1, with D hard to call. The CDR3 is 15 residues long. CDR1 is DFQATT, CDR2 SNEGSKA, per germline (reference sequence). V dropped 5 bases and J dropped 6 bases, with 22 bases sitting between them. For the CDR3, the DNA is TGCAGTGCTCGTGGGTCGGGTCGGGTTCGAAATGGCTACACCTTC. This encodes CSARGSGRVRNGYTF.

The CDR3 nucleotides read TGTGCCAGCAGTTTCAAGGGTTTATACAATGAGCAGTTCTTC. This sequence encodes CASSFKGLYNEQFF. The chain uses TRBV27 and TRBJ2-1; no firm D call. Germline V gene data show CDR1 as MNHEY and CDR2 as SMNVEV (reference sequence). There are 14 residues in the CDR3. The V gene lost 3 bases and the J gene lost 4 bases, with 10 bases spanning the gap.

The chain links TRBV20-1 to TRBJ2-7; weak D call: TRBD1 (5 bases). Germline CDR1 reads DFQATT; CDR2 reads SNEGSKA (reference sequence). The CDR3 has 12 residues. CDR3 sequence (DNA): TGCAGAGCAGAAGGGGCGTCCTACGAGCAGTACTTC. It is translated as CRAEGASYEQYF.

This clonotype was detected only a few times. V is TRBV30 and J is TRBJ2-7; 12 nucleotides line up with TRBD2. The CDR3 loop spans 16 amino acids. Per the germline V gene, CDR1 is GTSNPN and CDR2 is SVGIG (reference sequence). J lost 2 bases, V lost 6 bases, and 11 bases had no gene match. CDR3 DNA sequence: TGTGCCTGCTCACTAAGGAGACTAGCGGGAGCCTACGAGCAGTACTTC. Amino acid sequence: CACSLRRLAGAYEQYF.

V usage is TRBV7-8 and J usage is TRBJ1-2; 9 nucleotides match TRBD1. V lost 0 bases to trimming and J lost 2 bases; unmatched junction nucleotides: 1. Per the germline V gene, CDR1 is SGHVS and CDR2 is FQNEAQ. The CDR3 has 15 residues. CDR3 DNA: TGTGCCAGCAGCTTAGCCGGACAGGGGAACTATGGCTACACCTTC. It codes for CASSLAGQGNYGYTF.

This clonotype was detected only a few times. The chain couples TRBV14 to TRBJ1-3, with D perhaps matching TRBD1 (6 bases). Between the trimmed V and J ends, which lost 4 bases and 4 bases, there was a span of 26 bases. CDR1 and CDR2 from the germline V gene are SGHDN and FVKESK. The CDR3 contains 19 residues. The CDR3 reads CASSLLRRGARGIGNTIYF. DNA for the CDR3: TGTGCCAGCAGCCTTCTCCGGAGGGGCGCGAGGGGGATAGGAAACACCATATATTTT.

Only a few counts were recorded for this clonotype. CDR3 sequence reads: CASSQPQDRGYTF. CDR3 bases: TGTGCCAGCAGCCAGCCGCAGGACAGGGGGTACACCTTC. This rearrangement joins TRBV6-5 to TRBJ1-2; the match to TRBD1 covers 10 bases. CDR3 size: 13 residues. Trimming at V came to 6 bases and at J to 11 bases, leaving 9 bases not matched to a gene. Looked up from germline, CDR1 is MNHEY and CDR2 is SVGAGI.

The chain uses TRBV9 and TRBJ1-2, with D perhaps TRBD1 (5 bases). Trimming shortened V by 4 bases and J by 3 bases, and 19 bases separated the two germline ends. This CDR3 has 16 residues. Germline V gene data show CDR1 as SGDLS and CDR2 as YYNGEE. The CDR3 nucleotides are TGTGCCAGCAGCTTAAACCCGGGACGGAGACACTATGGCTACACCTTC. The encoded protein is CASSLNPGRRHYGYTF.

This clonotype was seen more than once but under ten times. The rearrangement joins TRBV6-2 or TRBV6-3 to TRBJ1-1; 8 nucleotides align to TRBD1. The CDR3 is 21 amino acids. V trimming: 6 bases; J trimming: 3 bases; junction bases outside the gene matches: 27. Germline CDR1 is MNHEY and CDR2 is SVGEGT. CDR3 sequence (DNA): TGTGCCAGCAGCGTTGGACGTGGGTTTAACGTGGACAGACAGGGGTACACTGAAGCTTTCTTT. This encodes CASSVGRGFNVDRQGYTEAFF.

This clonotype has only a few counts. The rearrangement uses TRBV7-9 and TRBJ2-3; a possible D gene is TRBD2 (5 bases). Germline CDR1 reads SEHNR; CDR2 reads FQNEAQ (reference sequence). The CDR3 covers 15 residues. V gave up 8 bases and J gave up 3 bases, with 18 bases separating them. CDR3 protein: CASVVAGGRTDTQYF. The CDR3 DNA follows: TGTGCCAGCGTTGTCGCTGGAGGCCGGACAGATACGCAGTATTTT. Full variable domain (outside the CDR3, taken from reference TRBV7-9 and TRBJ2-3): DTGVSQNPRHKITKRGQNVTFRCDPISEHNRLYWYRQTLGQGPEFLTYFQNEAQLEKSRLLSDRFSAERPKGSFSTLEIQRTEQGDSAMYLCASVVAGGRTDTQYFGPGTRLTVL.

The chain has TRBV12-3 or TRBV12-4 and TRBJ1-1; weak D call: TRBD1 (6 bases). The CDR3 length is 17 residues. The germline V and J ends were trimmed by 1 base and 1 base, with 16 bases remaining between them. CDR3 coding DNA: TGTGCCAGCAGTTTAGGTCCGCAGGGGCGAACGAACACTGAAGCTTTCTTT. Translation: CASSLGPQGRTNTEAFF.

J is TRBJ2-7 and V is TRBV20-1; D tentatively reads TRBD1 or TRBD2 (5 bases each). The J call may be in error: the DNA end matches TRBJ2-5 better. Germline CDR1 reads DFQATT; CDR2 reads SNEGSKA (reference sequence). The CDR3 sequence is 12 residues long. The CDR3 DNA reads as TGCAGTGCCCAACGGGGCATCGGGACCCAGTACTTC. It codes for CSAQRGIGTQYF.

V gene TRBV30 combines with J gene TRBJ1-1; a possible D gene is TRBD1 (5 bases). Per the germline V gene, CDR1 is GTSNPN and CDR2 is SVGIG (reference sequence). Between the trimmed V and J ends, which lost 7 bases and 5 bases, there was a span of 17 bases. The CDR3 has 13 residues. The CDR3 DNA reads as TGTGCCTCGACGGGGGGGGTGGATACTGAAGCTTTCTTT. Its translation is CASTGGVDTEAFF.

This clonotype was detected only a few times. Here the CDR3 reads CASSEAPAAGGCEQYF. Here the CDR3 DNA reads TGTGCCAGCAGTGAAGCGCCGGCGGCGGGGGGGTGCGAGCAGTACTTC. The gene calls are TRBV2 and TRBJ2-7; 9 bases are a match to TRBD2. Trimming removed 0 bases from V and 6 bases from J; junction bases left unmatched: 9. Germline CDR1 is SNHLY and CDR2 is FYNNEI. The CDR3 length is 16 residues. The full variable domain, in which reference TRBV2 and TRBJ2-7 provide the parts outside the CDR3, is EPEVTQTPSHQVTQMGQEVILRCVPISNHLYFYWYRQILGQKVEFLVSFYNNEISEKSEIFDDQFSVERPDGSNFTLKIRSTKLEDSAMYFCASSEAPAAGGCEQYFGPGTRLTVT.

CDR3 nucleotides: TGCAGTGCTAGGCTCGGGGCAGATACGCAGTATTTT. Translating gives CSARLGADTQYF. The chain links TRBV20-1 to TRBJ2-3, with TRBD2 as a possible D gene (5 bases). The germline V and J ends were trimmed by 3 bases and 4 bases, with 8 bases remaining between them. Germline CDR1 reads DFQATT; CDR2 reads SNEGSKA (reference sequence). The CDR3 loop spans 12 amino acids.

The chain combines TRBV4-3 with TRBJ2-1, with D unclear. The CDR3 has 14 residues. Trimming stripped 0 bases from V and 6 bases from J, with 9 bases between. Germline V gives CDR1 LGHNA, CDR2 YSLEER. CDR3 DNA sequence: TGCGCCAGCAGCCAAGAAATGGGGTCCAATGAGCAGTTCTTC. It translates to CASSQEMGSNEQFF.

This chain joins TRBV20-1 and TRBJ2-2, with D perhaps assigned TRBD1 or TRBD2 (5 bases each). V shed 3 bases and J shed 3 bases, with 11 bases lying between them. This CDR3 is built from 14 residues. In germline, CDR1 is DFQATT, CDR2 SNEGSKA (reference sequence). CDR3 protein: CSASWQGDTGELFF. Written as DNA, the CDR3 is TGCAGTGCTAGTTGGCAGGGAGACACCGGGGAGCTGTTTTTT.

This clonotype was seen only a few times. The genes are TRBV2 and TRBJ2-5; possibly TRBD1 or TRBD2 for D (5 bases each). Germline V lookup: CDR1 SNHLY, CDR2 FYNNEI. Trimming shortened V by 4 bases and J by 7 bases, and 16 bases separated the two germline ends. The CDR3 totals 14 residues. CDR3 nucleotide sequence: TGTGCCAGCAGTGGCCGGGCCAGTGGGGGGACCCAGTACTTC. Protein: CASSGRASGGTQYF.

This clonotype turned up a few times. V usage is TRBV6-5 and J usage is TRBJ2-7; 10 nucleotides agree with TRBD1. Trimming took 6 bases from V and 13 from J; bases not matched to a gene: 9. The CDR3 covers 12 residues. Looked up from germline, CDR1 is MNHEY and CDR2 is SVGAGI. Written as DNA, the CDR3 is TGTGCCAGCAGAACCAGAGGGACAGGGGAATACTTC. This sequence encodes CASRTRGTGEYF.

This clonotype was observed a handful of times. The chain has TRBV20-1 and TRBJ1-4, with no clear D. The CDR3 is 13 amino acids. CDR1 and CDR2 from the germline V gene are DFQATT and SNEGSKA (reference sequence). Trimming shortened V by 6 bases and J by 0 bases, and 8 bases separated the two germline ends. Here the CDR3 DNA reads TGCAGTGCCCGGGGTTCAACTAATGAAAAACTGTTTTTT. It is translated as CSARGSTNEKLFF.

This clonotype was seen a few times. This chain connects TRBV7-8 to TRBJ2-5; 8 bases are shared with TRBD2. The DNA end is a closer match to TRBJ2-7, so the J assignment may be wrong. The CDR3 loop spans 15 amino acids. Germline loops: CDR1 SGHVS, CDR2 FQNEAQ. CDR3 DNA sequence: TGTGCCAGCAGCTTAGCAGCGGGGGCGCACTACGAGCAGTACTTC. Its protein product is CASSLAAGAHYEQYF.

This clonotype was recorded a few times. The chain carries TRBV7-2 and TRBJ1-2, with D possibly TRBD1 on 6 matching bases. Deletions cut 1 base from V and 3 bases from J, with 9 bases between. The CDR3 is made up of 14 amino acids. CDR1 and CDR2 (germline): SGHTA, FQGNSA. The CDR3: CASSLDWTDYGYTF. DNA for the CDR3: TGTGCCAGCAGCTTAGACTGGACAGACTATGGCTACACCTTC.

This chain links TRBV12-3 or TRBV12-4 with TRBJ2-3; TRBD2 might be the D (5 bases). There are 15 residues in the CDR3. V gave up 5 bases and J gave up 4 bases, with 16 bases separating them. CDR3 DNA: TGTGCCAGCAGTCCCGAAGGAGTGAGGGCAGATACGCAGTATTTT. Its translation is CASSPEGVRADTQYF.

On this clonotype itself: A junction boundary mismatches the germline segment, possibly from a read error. DNA for the CDR3: TGTGCCAGCAGCCCCCCTAGCGGCTCCTACATTGAGCAGTTCTTC. This encodes CASSPPSGSYIEQFF. The gene calls are TRBV7-9 and TRBJ2-1, with 7 bases lining up with TRBD2. CDR3 length: 15 residues. CDR1 and CDR2 from the germline V gene are SEHNR and FQNEAQ (reference sequence).

The CDR3 sequence is CSARDPGGNTEAFF. As DNA, the CDR3 is TGCAGTGCTAGAGATCCAGGGGGGAACACTGAAGCTTTCTTT. The chain employs TRBV20-1 and TRBJ1-1; 7 positions match TRBD1. Germline V gives CDR1 DFQATT, CDR2 SNEGSKA (reference sequence). With V trimmed by 0 bases and J by 1 base, 2 bases remained unmatched. This CDR3 comprises 14 residues.

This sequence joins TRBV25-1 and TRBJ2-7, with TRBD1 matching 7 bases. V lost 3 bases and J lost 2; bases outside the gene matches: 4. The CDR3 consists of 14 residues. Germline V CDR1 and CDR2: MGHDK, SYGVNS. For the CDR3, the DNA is TGTGCCAGCAGTGATATAGGGGGCCCCTACGAGCAGTACTTC. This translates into CASSDIGGPYEQYF.

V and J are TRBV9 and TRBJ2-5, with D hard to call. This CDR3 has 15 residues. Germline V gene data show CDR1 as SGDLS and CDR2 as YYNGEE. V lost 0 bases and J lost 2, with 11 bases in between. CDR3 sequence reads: CASSVAFGSQETQYF. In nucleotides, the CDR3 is TGTGCCAGCAGCGTAGCTTTTGGCAGTCAAGAGACCCAGTACTTC.